This record looks at one T cell receptor beta chain sequence and its context. The CDR3 has 14 amino acids. This sample stems from a study of T cells expressing NK-cell markers. TCRdb re-called the 5' RACE reads, yielding one record per CDR3 amino acid sequence without DNA. The sample is made up of more than 90,000 distinct CDR3 sequences, and the top ten hold 18% of it. The chain links TRBV12-3 or TRBV12-4 to TRBJ2-5. The TCR was taken from a woman between 18 and 70 years old in good health. Source material: blood T cells: a sorted CD56 or NKG2C T cell subset, CD4+ or CD8+ T cells, or bulk PBMC T cells (not recorded which). The CDR3 sequence: CASSSTVYQETQYF.